This TCR beta chain was captured in a study of blood T cell repertoires in COVID-19 (TCRdb year 2020). Some background on the complete study: Collaborator samples came from the United States, Italy and Spain and covered acute and convalescent phases of COVID-19. The material from the prospective study consisted of cDNA or gDNA derived from T cells, B-cell-depleted T cells, or PBMCs. Subjects who had been exposed to COVID-19, were actively infected with it, or had recovered from it provided the deeply sampled blood TCRbeta repertoires that made up the dataset. The repertoires were released in a freely available public database meant as a resource for research on the immune response to SARS-CoV-2. Samples were obtained from the ongoing ImmuneRACE study (first 160 participants) and from about 1,300 subjects provided by 6 global collaborators. Nearly every sample came with metadata listing a de-identified subject ID, COVID-19 status, age in years and sex. Where available, HLA class I and class II types were taken from metadata supplied by the sample provider and were not determined by assay-based typing.

Each collaborating institution followed its own protocols to collect whole blood in K2EDTA tubes. For TCRbeta analysis, collaborators shipped samples in one of three forms: frozen whole blood, isolated PBMCs, or DNA extracted from either of those sample types. The CDR3 goes from the cysteine to the phenylalanine over 13 residues. Here the CDR3 DNA is all that survives: 39 bases in frame from base 1. V has 1 base trimmed and J has 6 bases trimmed; junction bases matching no gene number 2. CDR1 and CDR2 (LNHDA, SQIVND) derive from the germline V gene (reference sequence). TCRbeta CDR3 regions were amplified from genomic DNA using the immunoSEQ Assay, a bias-controlled multiplex PCR. In the authors' own workflow: The number of nucleated cells in each sample was estimated from the amplification of reference gene primers within the assay. To quantify the absolute abundance of each unique TCRbeta CDR3 rearrangement, sequence reads were collapsed and filtered. For each sample, productive Simpson clonality was calculated by taking the square root of Simpson's diversity index across productive rearrangements. TCRdb carries this immuneACCESS record with in-frame sequences only. Its versions omit some clonotypes, under half of them owing to an unresolved V gene in the studies checked, with the rest unexplained. V and J calls and clone size come straight from that table; D and trimming were deduced from the DNA. The sample table shows over 50,000 clones, and about nine tenths are seen once. Jointly, the top ten make up around 28% of the sample.

The paper as a whole reports these results and caveats: Clinical and demographic metadata were provided uncurated, with the amount varying by source and participant.

Many counts were recorded for this clone. Its recognized antigen is unknown. No base quality information exists; no much larger clone differs at one position. Sequenced: peripheral blood. The chain was built from TRBV19 and TRBJ2-7; TRBD2 aligns with 8 central bases. The receptor was isolated from a human donor in a cohort sampled during active COVID-19. The CDR3 region: CASSIAGGSEQYF. The base sequence is TGTGCCAGTAGTATAGCGGGGGGGTCCGAGCAGTACTTC.